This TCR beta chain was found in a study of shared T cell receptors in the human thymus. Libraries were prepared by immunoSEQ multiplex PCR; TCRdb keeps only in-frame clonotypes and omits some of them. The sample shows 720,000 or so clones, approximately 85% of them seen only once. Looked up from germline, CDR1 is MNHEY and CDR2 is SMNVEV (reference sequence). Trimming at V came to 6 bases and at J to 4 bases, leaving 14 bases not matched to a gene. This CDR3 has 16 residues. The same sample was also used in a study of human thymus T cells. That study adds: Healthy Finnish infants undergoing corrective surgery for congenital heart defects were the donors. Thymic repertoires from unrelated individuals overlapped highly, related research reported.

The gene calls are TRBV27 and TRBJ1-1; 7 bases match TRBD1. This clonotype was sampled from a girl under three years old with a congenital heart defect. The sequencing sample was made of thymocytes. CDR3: CASSPGRSGGSTEAFF. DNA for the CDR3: TGTGCCAGCAGCCCAGGAAGGTCAGGGGGATCCACTGAAGCTTTCTTT.